This TCR beta chain was documented in a study of beta chain features in type 1 diabetes (dated 2018 in TCRdb). Regarding the complete study: No differences in mean age, gender distribution, total cell number or subset yield were found between patients and healthy donors. Naive and central memory subsets were obtained from all 30 or so donors, but regulatory and stem cell-like memory subsets were isolated from only 8 patients and roughly eight healthy donors. A total of around 110,000,000 sorted cells were examined across all samples, and RNA yield correlated strongly with the number of cells per subset. The study compared TCRB repertoires of sorted circulating CD4+ T cell subsets between recently diagnosed type 1 diabetes patients and matched healthy donors. The study at large found these results: Only small numbers of individuals were included in the HLA sub-analyses, which left unresolved whether HLA type had any influence on TCRB rearrangement. Shorter templates might be favored by PCR, yet because patient and control samples were amplified and corrected together, any such skew would affect both groups equally. Naive, central memory and regulatory TCRB repertoires appeared to be more similar among patients than among healthy donors. A moderate but significant shortening of TCRB CDR3 length was observed in type 1 diabetes patients in all four CD4+ subsets. Because cDNA was sequenced instead of genomic DNA, highly expressing activated cells could be over-represented, though the groups showed no difference in activation or CD3 levels. At VDJ recombination sites, patients with type 1 diabetes made fewer insertions and deleted more nucleotides, a pattern implying thymic rearrangement abnormalities.

From each donor, a single peripheral blood sample of about 120 mL on average was drawn into heparinised tubes. Using a panel that included CD45RO, CCR7, CD25, CD127, CD95 and CD27, naive, central memory, regulatory and stem cell-like memory CD4+ T cells were sorted on a BD FACSAria II. Every sorted population had a purity above 95%. Right away, PBMCs were isolated by Lymphoprep density gradient centrifugation and were stained directly, with no culture step. So that batch effects would be minimized, each experiment stained and sorted samples in pairs, pairing one healthy donor with one patient. From a lookup of the germline V gene, CDR1 and CDR2 are SGHRS and YFSETQ. V and J are truncated by 0 bases and 6 bases respectively, leaving an intervening sequence of 4 bases. Its CDR3 holds 12 amino acids, cysteine through phenylalanine. Only the CDR3 portion is preserved as DNA: 36 bases, with reading frame beginning at the first base.

The entire isolated RNA was reverse transcribed using the High Capacity cDNA Reverse Transcription Kit, and thus expressed TCRB transcripts were sequenced. Deep immunoSEQ sequencing was applied to naive, central memory and regulatory T cell samples, giving an average of approximately 3.8 million total reads per sample. After sorted cells were lysed in RLT buffer, RNA was extracted with DNase-treated RNeasy Micro or Mini kits, with the choice depending on cell number. To prevent cross-contamination, every cell subset was processed on its own, while patient and healthy donor samples were processed together. Using the immunoSEQ multiplex PCR, TCRB sequences were amplified from cDNA into 87-bp fragments spanning the CDR3 region. Sequencing of the amplicons was done on the Illumina HiSeq platform. Concerning the study's data processing: PCR bias was corrected computationally using synthetic template baselines, and reads within Hamming distance 2 were collapsed, with unmergeable singletons discarded. Reads were aligned to IMGT to assign V, D and J genes, CDR3 length, and insertions or deletions at six rearrangement sites. Within each subset, clonotype counts were normalized to sorted cell number, and only after that were true diversity and Gini coefficients computed with the tcR R package. The overlap coefficient, calculated on TCRB nucleotide sequences, was used to quantify repertoire sharing. Out-of-frame TCRB sequences from naive cells were analyzed to stand in for the pre-selection repertoire. The table comes from immuneACCESS by way of TCRdb, which keeps in-frame sequences with V and J called. Part of the clones is missing from these tables; in studies checked, under half for an unresolved V gene and the rest for unknown reasons. V and J calls and clone size are given by that table; D and trimming were obtained from the DNA. The sample records more than 250,000 clones, roughly 20% of which are singletons. The ten largest clonotypes hold around 0.03% of the sample.

This clone was picked up a small number of times. Its target antigen remains unknown. Within one base of it there is no much larger clone, and no base qualities were kept. This receptor chain uses TRBV5-1 and TRBJ2-1, with the D gene not clear enough to name. The sequence derives from a woman in her forties with type 1 diabetes. Sequenced: naive CD4+ T cells from blood. Read against the paper, the sample's cell subset or site label means: true naive CD4+ T cells. The CDR3 sequence is CASSLGLNEQFF. The sequence in DNA is TGCGCCAGCAGCTTGGGACTCAATGAGCAGTTCTTC.